This is a list of T cell receptor beta chains from one sample in a study of CD8+ T cells in alopecia areata. The protocol was immunoSEQ multiplex PCR, while the TCRdb copy is restricted to in-frame clones and leaves out a portion. The sample carries around 190,000 clones, about 56% recorded once. The sample consisted of CD8+ T cells sorted from blood. These receptors came from a human donor in good health. CDR3s leave out the opening cysteine and the closing phenylalanine or tryptophan. A D gene is named only where the DNA matches it firmly.

j_call d_call v_call cdr3_aa
TRBJ1-2 NA TRBV19 ASRLTDGNYGYT
TRBJ1-6 TRBD1 TRBV14 ASSQTQGTNSPLH
TRBJ1-5 NA TRBV27 ASSYRINQPQH
TRBJ2-7 NA TRBV5-1 ASSLLSYEQY
TRBJ2-7 NA TRBV29-1 SVGGISYEQY
TRBJ2-1 TRBD2 TRBV29-1 SWGLAVGDEQF
TRBJ1-6 NA TRBV5-4 ASSLRGSWHNSPLH
TRBJ2-7 NA TRBV29-1 SVEEESTAREQY
TRBJ2-7 NA TRBV4-1 ASSQVLTPHEQY
TRBJ1-2 NA TRBV5-6 ASSLEGGSLLFYGYT
TRBJ1-4 NA TRBV6-1 ASSEAVGGMSEKLF
TRBJ2-5 NA TRBV2 ASSEPGRGDQETQY
TRBJ2-6 NA TRBV29-1 SVSGGDSGANVLT
TRBJ1-1 TRBD1 TRBV10-2 ASSGVAQGAEAF
TRBJ2-5 NA TRBV23-1 ASTPDRRETQY
TRBJ1-5 NA TRBV11-2 ASSLGAGGYSNQPQH
TRBJ1-5 NA TRBV19 ASTPEGGQLNQPQH
TRBJ1-1 NA TRBV29-1 SVPDRNTEAF
TRBJ1-1 NA TRBV19 ASSISNTEAF
TRBJ2-1 NA TRBV7-9 ASSYNEQF
TRBJ1-6 NA TRBV9 ASSVATGASPLH
TRBJ1-2 NA TRBV20-1 SAPWGNGYT
TRBJ1-1 NA TRBV2 ASRRQGKAEAF
TRBJ2-7 NA TRBV27 ASSPTPGRRFYEQY
TRBJ1-1 TRBD1 TRBV4-1 ASSQGTGALNTEAF
TRBJ2-3 NA TRBV11-2 ASSLAGDTDTQY
TRBJ1-1 NA TRBV5-1 ASSPAMGNEAF
TRBJ2-7 TRBD1 TRBV15 ATSRDGQGAYEQY
TRBJ2-1 NA TRBV12-5 ASGLVYRANEQF
TRBJ1-4 NA TRBV29-1 SVEDLAATNEKLF
TRBJ1-4 NA TRBV4-1 ASREVPNEKLF
TRBJ2-5 NA TRBV29-1 SVDYPRAGEVLETQY
TRBJ1-1 NA TRBV29-1 SVVGDGTEAF
TRBJ2-3 TRBD1 TRBV27 ASTGQGPDTQY
TRBJ2-1 NA TRBV4-1 ASSQEATAGYNEQF
TRBJ1-6 NA TRBV5-6 ASSQPGNYSPLH
TRBJ2-7 TRBD1 TRBV11-3 ASSLTGGYEQY
NA NA TRBV29-1 SAYEGAAKGYEQY
TRBJ1-6 NA TRBV23-1 ASSQSQPDHNSPLH
TRBJ2-1 NA TRBV4-1 ASSQGAGETYNEQF
TRBJ1-1 NA TRBV4-1 ASSLLGSMDTEAF
TRBJ2-7 NA TRBV4-1 ASSQTEHYEEQY
TRBJ2-7 NA TRBV5-4 ASSFSGSSYEQY
TRBJ2-1 NA TRBV23-1 ASSLAEGSSYNEQF
TRBJ2-5 NA TRBV12-5 ASGLLSQRLETQY
TRBJ1-2 NA TRBV27 ASSPDNYGYT
TRBJ2-7 NA TRBV4-1 ASSQDRGTHYEQY
TRBJ2-5 NA TRBV15 ATSYNRDSQETQY
TRBJ2-5 NA TRBV7-8 ASSLIVGVYQETQY
TRBJ1-5 NA TRBV2 ASLGNSNQPQH
TRBJ2-3 TRBD2 TRBV9 ASSVDQLSGDTDTQY
TRBJ2-3 NA TRBV10-3 AINGGATDTQY